The entry below describes one T cell receptor (beta chain). This clone has just a few counts. Its antigen has not been determined. No qualities accompany the bases; no much larger clone lies one base away. This sample was included in a study of beta chain features in type 1 diabetes (dated by TCRdb to about 2018). Describing the broader study: No differences in mean age, gender distribution, total cell number or subset yield were found between patients and healthy donors. Whereas all 28 donors provided naive and central memory subsets, regulatory and stem cell-like memory subsets were isolated from just 8 patients and roughly eight healthy donors. Across all samples, some 99 million sorted cells were examined, and cell number per subset correlated strongly with RNA yield. The study compared the TCRB repertoires of sorted circulating CD4+ T cell subsets in recently diagnosed type 1 diabetes patients with those in matched healthy donors. Beyond this particular receptor, the publication reports: Type 1 diabetes patients showed a moderate but significant shortening of TCRB CDR3 length in all four CD4+ subsets. Only small numbers of individuals were included in the HLA sub-analyses, which left unresolved whether HLA type had any influence on TCRB rearrangement. Fewer insertions and more nucleotide deletions at VDJ recombination sites were observed in patients with type 1 diabetes, implying thymic rearrangement abnormalities. Shorter templates might be favored by PCR, yet because patient and control samples were amplified and corrected together, any such skew would affect both groups equally. The naive, central memory and regulatory TCRB repertoires appeared to resemble one another more closely among patients than among healthy donors. Because cDNA was sequenced instead of genomic DNA, activated cells with high expression could be over-represented, although the groups did not differ in activation or CD3 levels.

All of the isolated RNA was reverse transcribed with the High Capacity cDNA Reverse Transcription Kit, so expressed TCRB transcripts were sequenced. Naive, central memory and regulatory T cell samples underwent deep immunoSEQ sequencing, averaging around 4 million total reads per sample. After sorted cells were lysed in RLT buffer, RNA was extracted with DNase-treated RNeasy Micro or Mini kits, with the choice depending on cell number. Each cell subset was processed on its own to prevent cross-contamination, while patient and healthy donor samples were processed together. TCRB sequences were amplified from cDNA with the immunoSEQ multiplex PCR, producing 87-bp fragments spanning the CDR3 region. Sequencing of the amplicons was done on the Illumina HiSeq platform. The authors processed their data as follows. PCR bias was corrected computationally using synthetic template baselines, and reads within Hamming distance 2 were collapsed, with unmergeable singletons discarded. Reads were aligned against IMGT so that V, D and J genes, CDR3 length and insertions or deletions at six rearrangement sites could be assigned. Within each subset, clonotype counts were normalized to sorted cell number, and only after that were true diversity and Gini coefficients computed with the tcR R package. Repertoire sharing was quantified using the overlap coefficient calculated on TCRB nucleotide sequences. As a proxy for the pre-selection repertoire, out-of-frame TCRB sequences from naive cells were analyzed. TCRdb re-hosts the immuneACCESS table, in-frame sequences only. Its copies lack some clones; in the studies checked, an unresolved V gene accounts for under half of them, and the cause for the rest is not known. Clonal size and the V and J genes are those of that table, whereas D and trimming came from the DNA. Within this sample are around 240,000 clones, with over 9.5% of them counted one time only. The ten most abundant clones make up around 0.037% of the sample.

The CDR3 spans 16 residues, from the cysteine through the phenylalanine. The read is trimmed to its CDR3 DNA, 48 bases read in frame from base 1. V lost 0 bases and J lost 10 bases; the stretch between them is 19 bases long. The germline V gene (reference sequence) supplies CDR1 SGHNT and CDR2 YYREEE. From each donor, a single peripheral blood sample of about 120 mL on average was drawn into heparinised tubes. A BD FACSAria II and a panel including CD45RO, CCR7, CD25, CD127, CD95 and CD27 were used to sort naive, central memory, regulatory and stem cell-like memory CD4+ T cells. Every sorted population had a purity above 95%. PBMCs were separated immediately by Lymphoprep density gradient centrifugation and were stained directly, without being cultured. Samples were stained and sorted in pairs, with one healthy donor and one patient per experiment, so that batch effects were minimized.

Sequences were obtained from naive CD4+ T cells from blood. Interpreted using the paper, the cell subset or site label stands for: true naive CD4+ T cells. The TCR sequence derives from a woman aged 18-35 years in good health. In this chain, TRBV5-4 is recombined with TRBJ2-2; the D region possibly corresponds to TRBD2 (6 bases align). The CDR3 sequence is CASSLAAGAPGEELFF. The DNA sequence is TGTGCCAGCAGCTTGGCGGCTGGGGCCCCGGGAGAGGAGCTGTTTTTT.